A selection of T cell receptor beta chains follows, all from one sample in a study of blood T cell repertoires in COVID-19. Some clones are missing from TCRdb's copy, which holds only in-frame ones; the method was immunoSEQ multiplex PCR. The sample consists of approximately 250,000 clones, 86% of them appearing once. Sequenced sample: peripheral blood. All receptors derive from a woman aged 80 or older with COVID-19, enrolled during active disease. Both conserved end residues are part of each CDR3. Fields, in order: V gene, J gene, clone size, D gene, CDR3 protein, CDR3 DNA. D genes are given only for firm matches. Clone sizes are given selectively: once, few, many, or a class where the clone is expanded.

>TRBV5-1|TRBJ2-1|few|.
CASSGTTSSYNEQFF
TGCGCCAGCAGCGGTACTACGAGCTCCTACAATGAGCAGTTCTTC
>TRBV14|TRBJ1-2|.|TRBD1
CASSQGTGHIYGYTF
TGTGCCAGCAGCCAGGGGACAGGTCACATCTATGGCTACACCTTC
>TRBV7-9|TRBJ1-6|.|.
CASSLEQPGSPLHF
TGTGCCAGCAGCTTAGAACAGCCAGGGTCACCCCTCCACTTT
>TRBV6-5|TRBJ1-4|once|TRBD1
CASSSGQAQKLFF
TGTGCCAGCAGCTCCGGACAGGCCCAAAAACTGTTTTTT
>TRBV5-6|TRBJ2-6|.|.
CASSLVLVETGANVLTF
TGTGCCAGCAGCTTGGTCCTAGTGGAGACTGGGGCCAACGTCCTGACTTTC
>TRBV5-1|TRBJ1-2|.|.
CASSLEVLQVDYGYTF
TGCGCCAGCAGCTTGGAAGTCCTACAGGTTGACTATGGCTACACCTTC
>TRBV28|TRBJ1-4|.|.
CASSYDRGELFF
TGTGCCAGCAGTTATGACCGCGGTGAACTGTTTTTT
>TRBV5-1|TRBJ2-2|.|.
CASSTDRNTGELFF
TGCGCCAGCAGCACGGACAGGAACACCGGGGAGCTGTTTTTT
>TRBV18|TRBJ1-4|.|.
CASSPPTGEEKLFF
TGTGCCAGCTCACCACCGACGGGAGAGGAAAAACTGTTTTTT
>TRBV3-1/TRBV3-2|TRBJ2-2|.|TRBD1
CASSQGPQGATGELFF
TGTGCCAGCAGCCAAGGGCCGCAGGGGGCAACCGGGGAGCTGTTTTTT
>TRBV5-1|TRBJ1-2|.|.
CASSLTSPNYGYTF
TGCGCCAGCAGCTTAACCAGTCCAAACTATGGCTACACCTTC
>TRBV25-1|TRBJ2-5|once|.
CASSEPPGETQYF
TGTGCCAGCAGTGAGCCCCCAGGGGAGACCCAGTACTTC
>TRBV3-1/TRBV3-2|TRBJ2-3|.|.
CASSQDAGMGDTQYF
TGTGCCAGCAGCCAAGATGCGGGGATGGGAGATACGCAGTATTTT
>TRBV7-2|TRBJ2-1|.|.
CASSLVGLLGNEQFF
TGTGCCAGCAGCTTAGTGGGGCTCTTGGGCAATGAGCAGTTCTTC
>TRBV13|TRBJ2-5|.|TRBD1
CASGTAQETQYF
TGTGCCAGCGGGACAGCTCAAGAGACCCAGTACTTC
>TRBV2|TRBJ2-5|.|.
CASGGAVETQYF
TGTGCCAGCGGGGGGGCGGTAGAGACCCAGTACTTC
>TRBV7-2|TRBJ1-2|.|TRBD1
CASSLKPLGQDARFYGYTF
TGTGCCAGCAGCTTAAAGCCCCTAGGACAGGATGCGCGATTCTATGGCTACACCTTC
>TRBV5-4|TRBJ2-3|.|TRBD2
CAIGLRGGNTDTQYF
TGTGCCATCGGACTGCGGGGGGGGAACACAGATACGCAGTATTTT
>TRBV7-2|TRBJ1-3|.|.
CASSLAGGFSGNTIYF
TGTGCCAGCAGCTTAGCCGGGGGGTTCTCTGGAAACACCATATATTTT
>TRBV7-2|TRBJ1-1|.|.
CASSRADRKAFF
TGTGCCAGCAGCCGGGCGGACAGAAAAGCTTTCTTT
>TRBV28|TRBJ1-5|.|TRBD1
CASSSYDRAGKHF
TGTGCCAGCAGTTCATACGACAGGGCGGGGAAGCATTTT
>TRBV3-1/TRBV3-2|TRBJ2-5|.|TRBD2
CASSRGIAGQLGETQYF
TGTGCCAGCAGTCGCGGAATAGCGGGGCAATTGGGAGAGACCCAGTACTTC
>TRBV10-1|TRBJ1-4|.|.
CASSEGGTNEKLFF
TGCGCCAGCAGTGAGGGGGGGACTAATGAAAAACTGTTTTTT
>TRBV5-1|TRBJ2-5|.|TRBD2
CASSFGLAGSQETQYF
TGCGCCAGCAGCTTCGGACTAGCGGGTTCACAAGAGACCCAGTACTTC
>TRBV28|TRBJ1-5|once|TRBD1
CASSSQGEGNQPQHF
TGTGCCAGCAGTTCCCAGGGGGAAGGCAATCAGCCCCAGCATTTT
>TRBV4-1|TRBJ2-6|.|TRBD1
CASSQWTGVSGANVLTF
TGCGCCAGCAGCCAATGGACAGGGGTCTCTGGGGCCAACGTCCTGACTTTC
>TRBV28|TRBJ1-6|few|TRBD1
CASSSGQGRSPLHF
TGTGCCAGCAGTTCTGGACAGGGACGGTCACCCCTCCACTTT
>TRBV7-7|TRBJ2-3|once|.
CASSPGGRGGDTQYF
TGTGCTAGCAGCCCAGGAGGTCGGGGAGGAGATACGCAGTATTTT
>TRBV5-1|TRBJ1-3|.|TRBD1
CASSLGQGAGDTIYF
TGCGCCAGCAGCTTGGGACAGGGGGCTGGAGACACCATATATTTT
>TRBV6-5|TRBJ2-5|.|TRBD2
CASKRGQETQYF
TGTGCCAGCAAGCGGGGCCAAGAGACCCAGTACTTC
>TRBV6-5|TRBJ2-3|.|.
CASTPAGLGADTQYF
TGTGCCAGCACCCCTGCGGGTCTGGGCGCAGATACGCAGTATTTT
>TRBV5-1|TRBJ1-4|.|.
CASSLGSGDNEKLFF
TGCGCCAGCAGCTTGGGGTCGGGAGATAATGAAAAACTGTTTTTT
>TRBV3-1/TRBV3-2|TRBJ2-2|.|TRBD1
CASSDTGGTGELFF
TGTGCCAGCAGCGATACAGGGGGCACCGGGGAGCTGTTTTTT
>TRBV19|TRBJ1-5|.|TRBD1
CASTPKGAQPQHF
TGTGCCAGTACCCCAAAGGGGGCTCAGCCCCAGCATTTT
>TRBV5-1|TRBJ1-5|once|TRBD1
CASSLGQGADQPQHF
TGCGCCAGCAGCTTGGGACAGGGGGCTGATCAGCCCCAGCATTTT
>TRBV19|TRBJ1-6|few|.
CASSIYGRGTDSPLHF
TGTGCCAGTAGTATTTACGGACGGGGGACGGATTCACCCCTCCACTTT
>TRBV30|TRBJ2-7|once|TRBD1
CAWSKPGTVPYEQYF
TGTGCCTGGAGCAAGCCCGGGACAGTGCCCTACGAGCAGTACTTC
>TRBV3-1/TRBV3-2|TRBJ2-2|.|.
CASSPTFANTGELFF
TGTGCCAGCAGCCCCACATTCGCGAACACCGGGGAGCTGTTTTTT
>TRBV10-3|TRBJ1-1|.|.
CAISESATEAFF
TGTGCCATCAGTGAGTCGGCCACTGAAGCTTTCTTT
>TRBV7-9|TRBJ2-5|few|TRBD1
CASSLGTGFQETQYF
TGTGCCAGCAGCTTAGGGACAGGGTTCCAAGAGACCCAGTACTTC
>TRBV3-1/TRBV3-2|TRBJ1-2|.|.
CASSQAERGGGYTF
TGTGCCAGCAGCCAAGCAGAGAGGGGGGGTGGCTACACCTTC
>TRBV19|TRBJ2-5|.|TRBD2
CASSDRTSGGRLGTQYF
TGTGCCAGTAGTGACCGGACTAGCGGGGGACGTCTAGGGACCCAGTACTTC
>TRBV12-3/TRBV12-4|TRBJ2-7|few|.
CASSSYRDNEQYF
TGTGCCAGCAGTTCGTACAGGGACAACGAGCAGTACTTC
>TRBV6-6|TRBJ1-1|.|TRBD1
CASSLSGQGAAEAFF
TGTGCCAGCAGCCTCTCGGGACAGGGGGCAGCTGAAGCTTTCTTT
>TRBV28|TRBJ1-2|few|.
CASSSSYNTRGYTF
TGTGCCAGCAGTTCCTCGTACAACACCCGTGGCTACACCTTC
>TRBV10-3|TRBJ1-1|once|.
CAISVAQRNTEAFF
TGTGCCATCAGTGTAGCCCAGAGGAACACTGAAGCTTTCTTT
>TRBV6-5|TRBJ1-1|.|.
CASSYSTAGSATEAFF
TGTGCCAGCAGTTACTCCACGGCAGGGTCGGCCACTGAAGCTTTCTTT
>TRBV6-5|TRBJ1-1|.|.
CASLTSVNTEAFF
TGTGCCAGCTTAACTAGCGTAAACACTGAAGCTTTCTTT
>TRBV19|TRBJ1-2|.|.
CASSMGGRAQGYTF
TGTGCCAGTAGTATGGGGGGGCGCGCTCAGGGCTACACCTTC
>TRBV20-1|TRBJ1-1|.|TRBD1
CSASSTGDTEAFF
TGCAGTGCTAGTTCGACAGGGGACACTGAAGCTTTCTTT
>TRBV28|TRBJ1-5|.|.
CASSSQLYQPQHF
TGTGCCAGCAGCTCCCAACTCTATCAGCCCCAGCATTTT
>TRBV27|TRBJ2-1|once|.
CASSFAGTLYNEQFF
TGTGCCAGCAGTTTCGCTGGGACTCTCTACAATGAGCAGTTCTTC
>TRBV4-2|TRBJ2-2|.|.
CASSFMGNGELFF
TGTGCCAGCAGCTTCATGGGCAACGGGGAGCTGTTTTTT